This record covers a single TCR beta chain. The antigen remains undetermined. TCRdb re-called the 5' RACE reads through MiXCR, storing one row per CDR3 protein. The table records over 300,000 distinct CDR3 sequences, about 4% of them present only once. This record belongs to a study of T cells after yellow fever vaccination. Study observations and caveats: Researchers report a weaker secondary response that nonetheless peaked faster, day 5 versus 15.

The receptor comes from a man aged 18 to 30 who received the YFV17D yellow fever vaccine. Specimen: PBMCs, collected 5 days after the yellow fever booster vaccination.

The CDR3 DNA sequence: TGTGCCAGCAGCCTATCGGACAGGGAAGGCGAAAAACTGTTTTTT. Translated: CASSLSDREGEKLFF. The rearrangement links TRBV7-2 to TRBJ1-4; 8 nucleotides match TRBD1. This CDR3 comprises 15 residues. From germline, CDR1 is SGHTA and CDR2 FQGNSA. Trimming took 5 bases from V and 8 from J; bases not matched to a gene: 10.